Listed below are T cell receptor beta chains from one sample, sequenced in a study of OX40 agonist ivuxolimab in advanced cancers. Clones were read by immunoSEQ multiplex PCR, and TCRdb kept only the in-frame ones, dropping some. This sample yields around 67,000 clones, of which under 90% are seen a single time; 1.2% belongs to the top ten. The sequencing here drew on CD4+ or CD8+ T cells sorted from blood, taken in a trial of the OX40 agonist ivuxolimab. The source is an adult with an advanced solid tumor such as melanoma, head and neck, liver or kidney cancer. The CDR3 runs from the conserved cysteine through the conserved F or W. A D gene is named only where the DNA matches it firmly. Only some rows state a clone size, as once, few, many or a class for expanded clones.

CDR3 length | D gene | J gene | clone size | V gene | CDR3 DNA | CDR3 protein
15 | TRBD2 | TRBJ2-1 | - | TRBV11-2 | TGTGCCAGCAGCTTAGTCGGGGGGAGCTACAATGAGCAGTTCTTC | CASSLVGGSYNEQFF
14 | - | TRBJ1-1 | - | TRBV19 | TGTGCCAGTAGTATAGGTGGGGGGAGGACTGAAGCTTTCTTT | CASSIGGGRTEAFF
14 | - | TRBJ1-4 | - | TRBV19 | TGTGCCAGTAGTCGGGGCAGCAGGGCTGAAAAACTGTTTTTT | CASSRGSRAEKLFF
14 | - | TRBJ2-2 | - | TRBV5-1 | TGCGCCAGCAGCTTAGGAGGAGACACCGGGGAGCTGTTTTTT | CASSLGGDTGELFF
14 | - | TRBJ2-7 | - | TRBV10-3 | TGTGCCATCAGTGAAAATGGGGAATCCTACGAGCAGTACTTC | CAISENGESYEQYF
15 | TRBD2 | TRBJ2-1 | - | TRBV4-1 | TGCGCCAGCAGCCAAGCGGGGGGGGTCTCCAATGAGCAGTTCTTC | CASSQAGGVSNEQFF
19 | - | TRBJ2-4 | - | TRBV5-6 | TGTGCCAGCAGCTCGTGGACTGCCGGATTTAGGTTAGCCAAAAACATTCAGTACTTC | CASSSWTAGFRLAKNIQYF
14 | - | TRBJ1-4 | - | TRBV18 | TGTGCCAGCTCATCTACAGCCGGTATTGAAAAACTGTTTTTT | CASSSTAGIEKLFF
12 | - | TRBJ1-1 | once | TRBV5-8 | TGTGCCAGCAGCTGGGAAGACACTGAAGCTTTCTTT | CASSWEDTEAFF
17 | TRBD1 | TRBJ2-4 | - | TRBV7-8 | TGTGCCAGCAGCTTAGCATGGGCGGGACAGGGGTGGAACATTCAGTACTTC | CASSLAWAGQGWNIQYF
16 | TRBD2 | TRBJ2-7 | - | TRBV7-9 | TGTGCCAGCAGCTTCGTGGGGACTAGCGGATCCTACGAGCAGTACTTC | CASSFVGTSGSYEQYF
12 | TRBD1 | TRBJ2-7 | - | TRBV29-1 | TGCAGCGGGAGACAGGGGGCTTACGAGCAGTACTTC | CSGRQGAYEQYF
12 | - | TRBJ2-2 | - | TRBV7-3 | TGTGCCAGCAGGGCCGCTGACGGGGAGCTGTTTTTT | CASRAADGELFF
14 | - | TRBJ1-1 | - | TRBV29-1 | TGCAGCGTTGGTTTCCAGGGACGGAACACTGAAGCTTTCTTT | CSVGFQGRNTEAFF
14 | - | TRBJ2-3 | once | TRBV11-1 | TGTGCCAGCAGCCGCGAGATGGGCGCAGATACGCAGTATTTT | CASSREMGADTQYF